Listed below are T cell receptor beta chains from one sample, sequenced in a study of vaccination and CD4 T cells after COVID-19. These receptors' targets are unknown. In TCRdb, the PCR reads were re-called with MiXCR into one record per CDR3 protein. The sample yields about 20,000 distinct CDR3 sequences, about two fifths seen once. The specimen was CD4+ T cells from blood, cultured in vitro, collected about 7 months after SARS-CoV-2 vaccination. These receptors all stem from a human donor who had recovered from COVID-19. Both conserved end residues are part of each CDR3. The D gene is left open where the match is weak. Part of the rows lack a size; the others show once, few, many or a class for expanded clones.

d_gene: TRBD1
j_gene: TRBJ1-5
v_gene: TRBV6-1
abundance: few
CDR3nt: TGTGCCAGCAGTGAAAGCGGGACAGGGGGGTCCAAACATAGCAATCAGCCCCAGCATTTT
CDR3aa: CASSESGTGGSKHSNQPQHF

d_gene: -
j_gene: TRBJ1-6
v_gene: TRBV11-3
abundance: once
CDR3nt: TGTGCCAGCAGCTCTTTGGGGGGCGAGGATTCACCCCTCCACTTT
CDR3aa: CASSSLGGEDSPLHF

d_gene: TRBD1
j_gene: TRBJ2-5
v_gene: TRBV7-6
abundance: -
CDR3nt: TGTGCCAGCAGCCCCGGACAGGGGCAGACCCAGTACTTC
CDR3aa: CASSPGQGQTQYF

d_gene: -
j_gene: TRBJ1-2
v_gene: TRBV2
abundance: -
CDR3nt: TGTGCCAGCAGTGAAGAAGGATATGGCTACACCTTC
CDR3aa: CASSEEGYGYTF

d_gene: -
j_gene: TRBJ2-5
v_gene: TRBV7-9
abundance: -
CDR3nt: TGTGCCAGCAGCCCGGTGCTTCAGGAGACCCAGTACTTC
CDR3aa: CASSPVLQETQYF

d_gene: -
j_gene: TRBJ1-6
v_gene: TRBV27
abundance: few
CDR3nt: TGTGCCACCAGTCCCTCATTGGGGGCTCTTAATTCACCCCTCCACTTT
CDR3aa: CATSPSLGALNSPLHF

d_gene: -
j_gene: TRBJ1-1
v_gene: TRBV6-1
abundance: few
CDR3nt: TGTGCCAGCAGTGGGAGGGGGGGGAGCACTGAAGCTTTCTTT
CDR3aa: CASSGRGGSTEAFF

d_gene: -
j_gene: TRBJ1-3
v_gene: TRBV6-1
abundance: -
CDR3nt: TGTGCCAGCATCCCCCGAGGGGGAAACACCATATATTTT
CDR3aa: CASIPRGGNTIYF

d_gene: TRBD1
j_gene: TRBJ1-5
v_gene: TRBV19
abundance: many
CDR3nt: TGTGCCAGTTTTATGACAGGGGCGGGAGGCAATCAGCCCCAGCATTTT
CDR3aa: CASFMTGAGGNQPQHF

d_gene: -
j_gene: TRBJ2-3
v_gene: TRBV20-1
abundance: -
CDR3nt: TGCAGTGCTAGTCGGGGGTCCGCAGATACGCAGTATTTT
CDR3aa: CSASRGSADTQYF

d_gene: TRBD1
j_gene: TRBJ2-7
v_gene: TRBV4-2
abundance: -
CDR3nt: TGTGCCAGCAGCCATACCACCGGGACAGGGGGCTACGAGCAGTACTTC
CDR3aa: CASSHTTGTGGYEQYF

d_gene: -
j_gene: TRBJ1-3
v_gene: TRBV7-9
abundance: -
CDR3nt: TGTGCCAGCAGCCATAGGAACTCTGGAAACACCATATATTTT
CDR3aa: CASSHRNSGNTIYF

d_gene: -
j_gene: TRBJ2-6
v_gene: TRBV7-2
abundance: -
CDR3nt: TGTGCCAGCAGCTTCTTCGGGGCCAACGTCCTGACTTTC
CDR3aa: CASSFFGANVLTF

d_gene: -
j_gene: TRBJ1-1
v_gene: TRBV7-7
abundance: -
CDR3nt: TGTGCTAGCAGCTTATCAGGGAACACTGAAGCTTTCTTT
CDR3aa: CASSLSGNTEAFF

d_gene: TRBD1
j_gene: TRBJ1-2
v_gene: TRBV6-1
abundance: few
CDR3nt: TGTGCCAGCAGTGTCGGACAGGGAGGTGTCTATGGCTACACCTTC
CDR3aa: CASSVGQGGVYGYTF

d_gene: -
j_gene: TRBJ2-3
v_gene: TRBV24-1
abundance: few
CDR3nt: TGTGCCACCAGTGACCCTAGCGCCAAAAGCACAGATACGCAGTATTTT
CDR3aa: CATSDPSAKSTDTQYF

d_gene: -
j_gene: TRBJ2-1
v_gene: TRBV20-1
abundance: few
CDR3nt: TGCAGTGCTAGAGATCATAGGACTAGGGGGGTCGATGAGCAGTTCTTC
CDR3aa: CSARDHRTRGVDEQFF

d_gene: -
j_gene: TRBJ2-1
v_gene: TRBV7-9
abundance: -
CDR3nt: TGTGCCAGCAGCAGCAGGGGCCTTCTGGGCAATGAGCAGTTCTTC
CDR3aa: CASSSRGLLGNEQFF

d_gene: -
j_gene: TRBJ2-5
v_gene: TRBV6-1
abundance: -
CDR3nt: TGTGCCAGCAGTGAAGACTGGTGGGAGACCCAGTACTTC
CDR3aa: CASSEDWWETQYF

d_gene: -
j_gene: TRBJ1-2
v_gene: TRBV28
abundance: -
CDR3nt: TGTGCCAGCAGTTTGGGCAGTGATGGCTATGGCTACACCTTC
CDR3aa: CASSLGSDGYGYTF

d_gene: TRBD2
j_gene: TRBJ2-5
v_gene: TRBV6-1
abundance: -
CDR3nt: TGTGCCAGCAGGCCCCATAGCGGGAGGGCCACGGAGACCCAGTACTTC
CDR3aa: CASRPHSGRATETQYF

d_gene: -
j_gene: TRBJ2-3
v_gene: TRBV11-2
abundance: -
CDR3nt: TGTGCCAGCAGCTTAGAGTCGGATACGCAGTATTTT
CDR3aa: CASSLESDTQYF

d_gene: -
j_gene: TRBJ2-7
v_gene: TRBV6-1
abundance: few
CDR3nt: TGTGCCAGCAGCTCAGGGGTCCTCACCTACGAGCAGTACTTC
CDR3aa: CASSSGVLTYEQYF

d_gene: -
j_gene: TRBJ1-2
v_gene: TRBV20-1
abundance: -
CDR3nt: TGCAGTGCTAGGCTGGTGGCGGGCTTTGTTGGCTACACCTTC
CDR3aa: CSARLVAGFVGYTF

d_gene: TRBD2
j_gene: TRBJ2-3
v_gene: TRBV20-1
abundance: -
CDR3nt: TGCAGTGCTAGAGATCCGTCCCTAGCGGGGGGAGCTAGCACAGATACGCAGTATTTT
CDR3aa: CSARDPSLAGGASTDTQYF

d_gene: TRBD1
j_gene: TRBJ2-2
v_gene: TRBV7-3
abundance: -
CDR3nt: TGTGCCAGCAGCCAAGGGGGGACAGGGACCGGGGAGCTGTTTTTT
CDR3aa: CASSQGGTGTGELFF

d_gene: -
j_gene: TRBJ1-5
v_gene: TRBV6-2/TRBV6-3
abundance: once
CDR3nt: TGTGCCAGCTATCGGGGGGGTGATGGCAATCAGCCCCAGCATTTT
CDR3aa: CASYRGGDGNQPQHF

d_gene: TRBD1
j_gene: TRBJ2-3
v_gene: TRBV7-3
abundance: once
CDR3nt: TGTGCCAGCAGCGACAGGGGGGACACAGATACGCAGTATTTT
CDR3aa: CASSDRGDTDTQYF

d_gene: -
j_gene: TRBJ1-2
v_gene: TRBV27
abundance: few
CDR3nt: TGTGCCAGCAGTTTATCCCTTTTGAACCCTGGCTACACCTTC
CDR3aa: CASSLSLLNPGYTF

d_gene: -
j_gene: TRBJ1-6
v_gene: TRBV6-5
abundance: -
CDR3nt: TGTGCCAGCAGTTACGGTAGGGGGACACCCCTCCACTTT
CDR3aa: CASSYGRGTPLHF

d_gene: -
j_gene: TRBJ1-2
v_gene: TRBV27
abundance: -
CDR3nt: TGTGCCAGCAGTTTATGGGGCGGAGACCGGACACATGGCTACACCTTC
CDR3aa: CASSLWGGDRTHGYTF

d_gene: -
j_gene: TRBJ2-7
v_gene: TRBV20-1
abundance: -
CDR3nt: TGCAGTGCTAGAGATGGCGAGCAGTACTTC
CDR3aa: CSARDGEQYF

d_gene: -
j_gene: TRBJ1-1
v_gene: TRBV7-2
abundance: -
CDR3nt: TGTGCCAGCAGCTTAGGGGGGACGGCCGAAGCTTTCTTT
CDR3aa: CASSLGGTAEAFF

d_gene: -
j_gene: TRBJ2-5
v_gene: TRBV14
abundance: -
CDR3nt: TGTGCCAGCAGCGCGAACAGGGAGACCCAGTACTTC
CDR3aa: CASSANRETQYF

d_gene: -
j_gene: TRBJ1-2
v_gene: TRBV7-9
abundance: few
CDR3nt: TGTGCCAGCAGCCTTATGACAGATGCAGGCTACACCTTC
CDR3aa: CASSLMTDAGYTF

d_gene: -
j_gene: TRBJ2-7
v_gene: TRBV20-1
abundance: -
CDR3nt: TGCAGTGCTAGAGATATCACAGGCGCTTACGAGCAGTACTTC
CDR3aa: CSARDITGAYEQYF

d_gene: TRBD2
j_gene: TRBJ2-1
v_gene: TRBV20-1
abundance: -
CDR3nt: TGCAGTGCCAAGCCCACGCCGGGACTAGCGGGAGGTTACAATGAGCAGTTCTTC
CDR3aa: CSAKPTPGLAGGYNEQFF

d_gene: TRBD2
j_gene: TRBJ2-7
v_gene: TRBV20-1
abundance: few
CDR3nt: TGCAGTGCTAATCTGATGCGGGGGATTTCCTACGAGCAGTACTTC
CDR3aa: CSANLMRGISYEQYF

d_gene: TRBD2
j_gene: TRBJ2-5
v_gene: TRBV15
abundance: -
CDR3nt: TGTGCCACCAGCCCCCGGCTAGCGGGGACCCAGTACTTC
CDR3aa: CATSPRLAGTQYF

d_gene: -
j_gene: TRBJ1-5
v_gene: TRBV20-1
abundance: -
CDR3nt: TGCAGTGCTCATAACAGGGATCGCAATCAGCCCCAGCATTTT
CDR3aa: CSAHNRDRNQPQHF

d_gene: -
j_gene: TRBJ2-5
v_gene: TRBV18
abundance: -
CDR3nt: TGTGCCAGCTCACCATCTCAGGGACGGGAGACCCAGTACTTC
CDR3aa: CASSPSQGRETQYF

d_gene: -
j_gene: TRBJ1-2
v_gene: TRBV28
abundance: -
CDR3nt: TGTGCCAGCAACCCCCCGGGAGGCGGCTATGGCTACACCTTC
CDR3aa: CASNPPGGGYGYTF

d_gene: -
j_gene: TRBJ1-5
v_gene: TRBV27
abundance: few
CDR3nt: TGTGCCAGCAGGACAGGTAATCAGCCCCAGCATTTT
CDR3aa: CASRTGNQPQHF